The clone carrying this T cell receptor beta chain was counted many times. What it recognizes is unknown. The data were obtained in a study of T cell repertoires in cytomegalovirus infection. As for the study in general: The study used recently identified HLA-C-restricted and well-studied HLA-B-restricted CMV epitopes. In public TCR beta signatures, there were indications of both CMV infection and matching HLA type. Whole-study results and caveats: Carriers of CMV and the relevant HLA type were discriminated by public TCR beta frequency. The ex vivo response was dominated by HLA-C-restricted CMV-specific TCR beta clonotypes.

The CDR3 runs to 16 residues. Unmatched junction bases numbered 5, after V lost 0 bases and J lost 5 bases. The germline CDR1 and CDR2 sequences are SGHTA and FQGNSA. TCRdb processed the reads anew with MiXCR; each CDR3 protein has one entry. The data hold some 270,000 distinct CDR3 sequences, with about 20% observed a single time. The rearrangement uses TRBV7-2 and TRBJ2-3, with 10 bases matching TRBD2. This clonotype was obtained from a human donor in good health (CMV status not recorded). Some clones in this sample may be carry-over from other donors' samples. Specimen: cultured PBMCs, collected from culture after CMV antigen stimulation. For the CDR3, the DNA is TGTGCCAGCAGCTTAGCGATGGTAGCGGGAGGAGATACGCAGTATTTT. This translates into CASSLAMVAGGDTQYF. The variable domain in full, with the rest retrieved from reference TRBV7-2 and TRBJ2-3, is GAGVSQSPSNKVTEKGKDVELRCDPISGHTALYWYRQSLGQGLEFLIYFQGNSAPDKSGLPSDRFSAERTGGSVSTLTIQRTQQEDSAVYLCASSLAMVAGGDTQYFGPGTRLTVL.